This passage covers 14 T cell receptor beta chains from one sample sequenced in a study of identical twins. TCRdb ran MiXCR on the 5' RACE reads and lists one entry per CDR3 protein. Among roughly 770,000 distinct CDR3 sequences, over 15% were seen once, and the ten largest hold around 13%. The sample was also reused in another study, on T cells expressing NK-cell markers.

The sample taken for sequencing was PBMCs. Receptors were obtained from a woman under 30 in good health.

This clonotype has ten or more counts. The V and J genes are TRBV29-1 and TRBJ2-3; 8 nucleotides line up with TRBD2. CDR1 is SQVTM and CDR2 is ANQGSEA in the germline V gene. V dropped 6 bases and J dropped 5; count of bases not matched to a gene: 4. This CDR3 contains 12 residues. CDR3 residues: CSVAGAGDTQYF. DNA of the CDR3: TGCAGCGTAGCGGGAGCTGGAGATACGCAGTATTTT.

This clonotype was detected a few times. The chain links TRBV11-1 to TRBJ2-5, with 10 bases that match TRBD2. Germline V lookup: CDR1 SGHAT, CDR2 FQDESV (reference sequence). V trimming: 6 bases; J trimming: 5 bases; junction bases outside the gene matches: 12. The CDR3 runs to 16 residues. The chain's CDR3 is CASRIDMASGGETQYF. CDR3 DNA: TGTGCCAGCAGGATCGATATGGCTAGCGGGGGTGAGACCCAGTACTTC.

This clonotype came up many times. The rearrangement joins TRBV7-8 to TRBJ2-7; D is unresolved. Per the germline V gene, CDR1 is SGHVS and CDR2 is FQNEAQ. The V and J ends lost 1 base and 3 bases respectively, with 4 bases between them. This CDR3 contains 12 residues. Written as DNA, the CDR3 is TGTGCCAGCAGCTTAGAGTACTACGAGCAGTACTTC. Protein product: CASSLEYYEQYF. The full variable domain, completed using reference TRBV7-8 and TRBJ2-7, is GAGVSQSPRYKVAKRGQDVALRCDPISGHVSLFWYQQALGQGPEFLTYFQNEAQLDKSGLPSDRFFAERPEGSVSTLKIQRTQQEDSAVYLCASSLEYYEQYFGPGTRLTVT.

In this sample, this clonotype turned up a few times. The chain combines TRBV3-1 with TRBJ1-6; D uncertain. Germline values: CDR1 LGHDT, CDR2 YNNKEL (reference sequence). V lost 3 bases to trimming and J lost 6 bases, with 12 bases between them. This CDR3 has 15 residues. The CDR3, as DNA: TGTGCCAGCAGCCACGGTAGGTCGACTAATTCACCCCTCCACTTT. Translating it yields CASSHGRSTNSPLHF.

This clonotype was counted a few times. The rearrangement links TRBV10-3 to TRBJ1-5; D is undetermined. The CDR3 totals 13 residues. V lost 11 bases and J 0 bases, leaving 11 bases between the germline ends. Germline CDR1 reads ENHRY; CDR2 reads SYGVKD. The CDR3 region is CAFSGYSNQPQHF. CDR3 nucleotides: TGTGCCTTCTCGGGGTATAGCAATCAGCCCCAGCATTTT.

This clonotype was observed a handful of times. The V and J genes are TRBV7-2 and TRBJ2-4; 8 bases are a match to TRBD2. The germline CDR1 and CDR2 sequences are SGHTA and FQGNSA. The junction had 3 bases not matched to a gene; V was cut back by 4 bases and J by 4 bases. This CDR3 contains 14 residues. The CDR3 bases are TGTGCCAGCAGCTCGGGACTAGAAAAAAACATTCAGTACTTC. The encoded protein is CASSSGLEKNIQYF.

The chain recombines TRBV27 with TRBJ2-3, with D unresolved. This CDR3 comprises 12 residues. Germline V gene data show CDR1 as MNHEY and CDR2 as SMNVEV (reference sequence). The V end lost 3 bases, the J end lost 14 bases, and 15 bases lay between the germline ends. As DNA, the CDR3 is TGTGCCAGCAGTTTGGATGGTTCTCTCCCGTATTTT. This encodes CASSLDGSLPYF.

The table lists this clonotype with a few counts. The chain employs TRBV12-3 or TRBV12-4 and TRBJ1-1; D uncertain. Trimming took 6 bases from V and 0 from J, leaving 8 bases between them. The CDR3 loop spans 13 amino acids. CDR3: CASRQTVNTEAFF. The CDR3 nucleotides read TGTGCCAGCAGGCAAACTGTGAACACTGAAGCTTTCTTT.

This sequence joins TRBV7-9 and TRBJ2-5, with D maybe TRBD1 (5 bases). Germline CDR1 SEHNR, CDR2 FQNEAQ (reference sequence). This CDR3 region has 14 residues. Deletions cut 4 bases from V and 3 bases from J, with 12 bases between. The CDR3: CASSYDRKKETQYF. The CDR3 DNA sequence: TGTGCCAGCAGCTACGACAGAAAGAAAGAGACCCAGTACTTC.

This clonotype was seen more than once but under ten times. V is TRBV12-3 or TRBV12-4 and J is TRBJ1-1; possible D gene TRBD1, 6 bases. Between the trimmed V and J ends, which lost 5 bases and 3 bases, there was a span of 13 bases. The CDR3 loop spans 14 amino acids. CDR3 in DNA: TGTGCCAGCAGTCGGGGGGGCGCGCACACTGAAGCTTTCTTT. It encodes CASSRGGAHTEAFF.

The CDR3 loop is CASSPSRGGFTEAFF. CDR3 bases: TGTGCCAGCTCCCCTTCTCGTGGGGGATTCACTGAAGCTTTCTTT. The rearrangement uses TRBV18 and TRBJ1-1; tentative D call: TRBD1 (5 bases). V lost 6 bases and J lost 4, with 18 bases in between. Germline CDR1 is KGHSH and CDR2 is LQKENI. This CDR3 has 15 residues.

The rearrangement uses TRBV4-3 and TRBJ2-1; unclear D gene. The germline V gene has CDR1 LGHNA and CDR2 YSLEER. V lost 0 bases and J 0 bases, leaving 9 bases between the germline ends. The CDR3 consists of 16 residues. The DNA for the CDR3 is TGCGCCAGCAGCCAAGATGCCAGGAGCTCCTACAATGAGCAGTTCTTC. This sequence encodes CASSQDARSSYNEQFF.

This clonotype was counted many times. The rearrangement uses TRBV5-1 and TRBJ1-1, with 7 nucleotides matching TRBD1. Germline CDR1 and CDR2: SGHRS and YFSETQ. The CDR3 has 13 amino acids. Trimming took 0 bases from V and 12 from J; bases not matched to a gene: 8. The CDR3, as DNA: TGCGCCAGCAGCTTGGATAGACAGGGTACAACTTTCTTT. It translates to CASSLDRQGTTFF.

A few counts support this clonotype. V is TRBV5-1 and J is TRBJ2-1; tentatively, D is TRBD2 (6 bases). This CDR3 spans 14 amino acids. CDR1 is SGHRS, CDR2 YFSETQ, per germline. The V and J ends lost 4 bases and 8 bases respectively, with 16 bases between them. The CDR3 loop reads CASSVGAGSDEQFF. Here the CDR3 DNA reads TGCGCCAGCAGCGTTGGGGCGGGGTCGGATGAGCAGTTCTTC.